Listed here are 18 T cell receptor beta chains from one sample, sequenced in a study of T cell changes during pregnancy in multiple sclerosis (dated by TCRdb to the late 2010s). The library was generated by the immunoSEQ multiplex PCR assay. TCRdb limited this immuneACCESS table to in-frame rearrangements with V and J called. A share of clones is missing; checked studies link under half to unresolved V genes, and the rest is unexplained. The sample table holds around 68,000 clones, of which about nine tenths were seen once. The biggest ten clones account for over 1% of the sample. Specimen: peripheral blood, collected after pregnancy. These receptors were taken from a female donor in good health, enrolled as a control in a pregnancy study.

The chain is built from TRBV18 and TRBJ2-2; 9 nucleotides match TRBD1. This CDR3 has 16 residues. Germline trimming cut 8 bases from V and 5 bases from J; bases unmatched to any gene: 12. Germline CDR1 is KGHSH and CDR2 is LQKENI. CDR3 region: CASDAATDRGTGELFF. The CDR3 DNA reads TGTGCCAGCGACGCGGCCACGGACAGGGGTACCGGGGAGCTGTTTTTT. The full variable domain, its missing parts supplied by reference TRBV18 and TRBJ2-2, is NAGVMQNPRHLVRRRGQEARLRCSPMKGHSHVYWYRQLPEEGLKFMVYLQKENIIDESGMPKERFSAEFPKEGPSILRIQQVVRGDSAAYFCASDAATDRGTGELFFGEGSRLTVL.

The chain links TRBV11-2 to TRBJ2-5; 7 bases match TRBD2. The CDR3 sequence is 15 residues long. Per germline, CDR1 SGHAT and CDR2 FQNNGV. Trimming took 5 bases from V and 0 from J; bases not matched to a gene: 6. The CDR3 protein is CASSRGDRNQETQYF. The CDR3 coding sequence is TGTGCCAGCAGCCGGGGGGATCGGAACCAAGAGACCCAGTACTTC.

In this sample, this clone turned up a few times. This sequence joins TRBV6-6 and TRBJ1-3; D uncertain. CDR1 MNHNY and CDR2 SVGAGI come from the germline V gene (reference sequence). The CDR3 spans 16 residues. V was shortened by 0 bases and J by 2 bases, with 11 bases between the two germline ends. DNA for the CDR3: TGTGCCAGCAGTTACTCGAATACCGGGGCTGGAAACACCATATATTTT. Its protein is CASSYSNTGAGNTIYF.

This clone was detected only a few times. V usage is TRBV7-2 and J usage is TRBJ1-6; D is possibly TRBD1 (5 bases). Germline V gene data show CDR1 as SGHTA and CDR2 as FQGNSA. The CDR3 consists of 14 residues. V was trimmed by 4 bases and J by 8 bases, leaving 12 bases between them. For the CDR3, the DNA is TGTGCCAGCAGCTCTAGGACACCCTATTCACCCCTCCACTTT. Protein product: CASSSRTPYSPLHF.

V usage is TRBV2 and J usage is TRBJ2-2; the D is unclear. Per germline, CDR1 SNHLY and CDR2 FYNNEI. With 6 bases removed from V and 7 bases from J, the gap between germline ends came to 12 bases. This CDR3 comprises 13 residues. This chain's CDR3 is CASRLTAVGELFF. As DNA, the CDR3 is TGTGCCAGCAGATTGACTGCCGTCGGGGAGCTGTTTTTT.

V and J are TRBV6-1 and TRBJ2-1; no reliable D call. This CDR3 is built from 16 residues. Trimming pared 2 bases from V and 9 bases from J, leaving 20 bases between. Germline assignment: CDR1 MNHNS and CDR2 SASEGT. CDR3 loop: CASSEFSGASPLEQFF. As DNA, the CDR3 is TGTGCCAGCAGTGAATTTTCTGGAGCGTCGCCTCTTGAGCAGTTCTTC.

The chain carries TRBV19 and TRBJ1-4; D is ambiguous. From germline, CDR1 is LNHDA and CDR2 SQIVND (reference sequence). CDR3 length equals 16 residues. Trimming left V 4 bases short and J 12 bases short, with 24 bases between. CDR3 coding DNA: TGTGCCAGTAGTAAGCGACCGCGACCGGGTGAAGCGGAACTGTTTTTT. This encodes CASSKRPRPGEAELFF. Full variable domain (outside the CDR3, taken from reference TRBV19 and TRBJ1-4): DGGITQSPKYLFRKEGQNVTLSCEQNLNHDAMYWYRQDPGQGLRLIYYSQIVNDFQKGDIAEGYSVSREKKESFPLTVTSAQKNPTAFYLCASSKRPRPGEAELFFGSGTQLSVL.

The chain has TRBV5-1 and TRBJ1-1; D possibly corresponds to TRBD1 (6 bases). Trimming took off 6 bases at V and 1 base at J, with 16 bases between the two ends. The CDR3 sequence is 15 residues long. Looked up from germline, CDR1 is SGHRS and CDR2 is YFSETQ. The CDR3 coding sequence is TGCGCCAGCACCTCTTCCGGGACAACGAACACTGAAGCTTTCTTT. Its translation: CASTSSGTTNTEAFF.

The V gene is TRBV6-5, the J gene TRBJ2-7, with TRBD2 as a possible D gene (5 bases). CDR1 MNHEY and CDR2 SVGAGI come from the germline V gene. The CDR3 runs 14 residues. Deletions cut 6 bases from V and 1 base from J, with 13 bases between. The CDR3 DNA sequence: TGTGCCAGCAGCCCCGGGGTCCCTTCCTACGAGCAGTACTTC. Its translation: CASSPGVPSYEQYF.

The CDR3 region is CASRRLATSYEQYF. The CDR3 DNA sequence: TGTGCCAGCAGACGACTAGCTACCTCCTACGAGCAGTACTTC. The chain links TRBV7-2 to TRBJ2-7; 7 bases are shared with TRBD2. This CDR3 region has 14 residues. In germline, CDR1 is SGHTA, CDR2 FQGNSA. V was pared by 6 bases and J by 0 bases, with 5 bases of the junction left unmatched.

This clone showed up just once. The rearrangement uses TRBV5-6 and TRBJ1-1, with unresolved D. Germline assignment: CDR1 SGHDT and CDR2 YYEEEE. V was pared by 2 bases and J by 4 bases, with 6 bases between. The CDR3 spans 12 residues. In nucleotides, the CDR3 is TGTGCCAGCAGCTTCAGTGGCACTGAAGCTTTCTTT. This gives the protein CASSFSGTEAFF.

This clone occurred once. The rearrangement links TRBV10-3 to TRBJ1-1, with D perhaps TRBD1 (6 bases). This CDR3 is 13 amino acids long. Trimming stripped 7 bases from V and 7 bases from J, with 16 bases between. In germline, CDR1 is ENHRY, CDR2 SYGVKD. Here the CDR3 reads CAINAQGSLEAFF. As DNA, the CDR3 is TGTGCCATCAACGCACAGGGAAGCCTTGAAGCTTTCTTT.

The chain links TRBV4-2 to TRBJ2-4; 11 bases map to TRBD2. Germline CDR1 is LGHNA and CDR2 is YNFKEQ. Germline trimming cut 1 base from V and 6 bases from J; bases unmatched to any gene: 8. The CDR3 has 17 residues. CDR3 nucleotides: TGTGCCAGCAGCCAAGTTAGCGGGGGGGCCGCGGGAAACATTCAGTACTTC. The encoded protein is CASSQVSGGAAGNIQYF.

V gene TRBV27 combines with J gene TRBJ2-3, with TRBD1 as a possible D gene (6 bases). Germline CDR1 and CDR2: MNHEY and SMNVEV (reference sequence). V was trimmed by 6 bases and J by 8 bases, leaving 15 bases between them. The CDR3 has 13 residues. The DNA of the CDR3 is TGTGCCAGCAGACAGGGTTTGGGGAGTACGCAGTATTTT. Amino acids: CASRQGLGSTQYF.

This rearrangement joins TRBV18 to TRBJ2-3; the D gene is possibly TRBD2 (5 bases). CDR3 length: 12 residues. The V end lost 3 bases, the J end lost 6 bases, and 7 bases lay between the germline ends. CDR1 and CDR2 (germline): KGHSH, LQKENI. CDR3 region: CASSPPGDTQYF. The CDR3 DNA is TGTGCCAGCTCACCCCCGGGGGATACGCAGTATTTT.

V gene TRBV11-2 combines with J gene TRBJ1-5; D might be TRBD1 (6 bases). V lost 3 bases and J lost 4, with 13 bases in between. This CDR3 is 15 amino acids long. Germline V gene lookup returns CDR1 SGHAT and CDR2 FQNNGV. CDR3 nucleotides: TGTGCCAGCAGCTTGACGGGGGGCTGGAATCAGCCCCAGCATTTT. This encodes CASSLTGGWNQPQHF. The entire variable domain, with the rest obtained from reference TRBV11-2 and TRBJ1-5, is as follows: EAGVAQSPRYKIIEKRQSVAFWCNPISGHATLYWYQQILGQGPKLLIQFQNNGVVDDSQLPKDRFSAERLKGVDSTLKIQPAKLEDSAVYLCASSLTGGWNQPQHFGDGTRLSIL.

The chain links TRBV7-3 to TRBJ2-2; 7 bases line up with TRBD1. V was pared by 5 bases and J by 1 base, with 1 base of the junction left unmatched. CDR1 and CDR2 from the germline V gene are SGHTA and FQGTGA. The CDR3 loop spans 14 amino acids. CDR3 residues: CASSRQGNTGELFF. CDR3 nucleotides: TGTGCCAGCAGCAGACAGGGGAACACCGGGGAGCTGTTTTTT.

This chain joins TRBV14 and TRBJ2-2; D is unresolved. With 0 bases removed from V and 5 bases from J, the gap between germline ends came to 4 bases. Germline V gene sequence: CDR1 SGHDN, CDR2 FVKESK. This CDR3 has 13 amino acids. The CDR3 DNA follows: TGTGCCAGCAGCCAAGAATATACCGGGGAGCTGTTTTTT. This encodes CASSQEYTGELFF.